This T cell receptor (beta chain) came from a study of beta chain features in type 1 diabetes (dated 2018 in TCRdb). In the study overall: Patients and healthy donors did not differ in mean age, gender distribution, total cell number or subset yield. Naive and central memory subsets were obtained from all 30 or so donors, but regulatory and stem cell-like memory subsets were isolated from only 8 patients and 8 healthy donors. In the study, TCRB repertoires of sorted circulating CD4+ T cell subsets from recently diagnosed type 1 diabetes patients were compared with those of matched healthy donors. A total of 100 million to 110 million sorted cells were examined across all samples, and a strong correlation was observed between cell number per subset and RNA yield.

The High Capacity cDNA Reverse Transcription Kit was used to reverse transcribe all of the isolated RNA, meaning that expressed TCRB transcripts were what got sequenced. Deep immunoSEQ sequencing was performed on naive, central memory and regulatory T cell samples, with an average of around 3.5 million total reads per sample. Sorted cells were lysed in RLT buffer, and RNA was extracted using DNase-treated RNeasy Micro or Mini kits according to cell number. To prevent cross-contamination, each cell subset was processed individually, whereas patient and healthy donor samples were processed jointly. The immunoSEQ multiplex PCR was used to amplify TCRB sequences from cDNA, generating 87-bp fragments that spanned the CDR3 region. Sequencing of the amplicons was performed on the Illumina HiSeq platform. From the authors' description of their analysis: PCR bias was computationally corrected using synthetic template baselines, reads within Hamming distance 2 were collapsed, and singletons that could not be merged were discarded. By aligning reads against IMGT, V, D and J genes, CDR3 length, and insertions or deletions at six rearrangement sites were assigned. Within each subset, clonotype counts were normalized to sorted cell number, after which true diversity and Gini coefficients were computed with the tcR R package. Repertoire sharing was quantified using the overlap coefficient calculated on TCRB nucleotide sequences. Out-of-frame TCRB sequences from naive cells were analyzed to stand in for the pre-selection repertoire. The clones in this table, taken by TCRdb from immuneACCESS, are in-frame only. Not every clone is retained; where verified, under half of the shortfall comes from an unresolved V gene, and the cause of the rest is unknown. The V and J calls and clone size come from that table; D and trimming were worked out from the DNA. Recorded for this sample are 220,000 or so clones; over 65% of them occurred a single time. About 0.05% of the sample goes to the ten largest clones.

The CDR3 contains 15 residues, cysteine and phenylalanine counted. Just the 45-base CDR3 DNA is kept, in frame starting at base 1. Relative to germline, V is missing 5 bases and J is missing 2 bases, with 9 bases of the junction outside any gene match. CDR1 and CDR2 are read off the germline V gene as SQVTM and ANQGSEA. With regard to this clone: No cognate antigen has been identified for it. No much larger clone exists at a distance of one base, and base qualities are not known.

A single peripheral blood draw of 95 to 150 mL on average was collected from each donor into heparinised tubes. Naive, central memory, regulatory and stem cell-like memory CD4+ T cells were sorted on a BD FACSAria II using a panel including CD45RO, CCR7, CD25, CD127, CD95 and CD27. Purity was above 95% for every sorted population. PBMCs were isolated right away by Lymphoprep density gradient centrifugation and were stained directly, without culture. So that batch effects would be minimized, each experiment stained and sorted samples in pairs, pairing one healthy donor with one patient. Study-wide conclusions, independent of this receptor: Because cDNA was sequenced instead of genomic DNA, activated cells with high expression could be over-represented, although the groups did not differ in activation or CD3 levels. The naive, central memory and regulatory TCRB repertoires appeared to resemble one another more closely among patients than among healthy donors. A moderate but significant shortening of TCRB CDR3 length was observed in type 1 diabetes patients in all four CD4+ subsets. Because the HLA sub-analyses included only small numbers of individuals, any influence of HLA type on TCRB rearrangement was left unresolved. PCR might favor shorter templates, but patient and control samples were amplified and corrected together, so any skew would affect both groups equally. Fewer insertions and more nucleotide deletions at VDJ recombination sites were observed in patients with type 1 diabetes, implying thymic rearrangement abnormalities.

The chain couples TRBV29-1 to TRBJ2-3; the central 8 bases match TRBD1. The source material was naive CD4+ T cells from blood. This sample's cell subset or site label indicates: true naive CD4+ T cells. The receptor was isolated from a man aged 30 to 45 in good health. At the DNA level, the sequence is TGCAGCGTTATCCCCGGACAGGGAGACACAGATACGCAGTATTTT. The resulting protein is CSVIPGQGDTDTQYF.